Following are 19 T cell receptor beta chains from one sample sequenced in a study. Cells sorted as Tregs were CD4+, CD25+ and CD127-/low. Each CDR3 protein is one row after TCRdb ran MiXCR on the 5' RACE reads. The sample lists around 34,000 distinct CDR3 sequences; about a quarter were seen once. The sequenced material came from tumor-infiltrating Tregs sorted from the breast tumor. Receptors were obtained from a female donor with breast cancer.

This clonotype came up many times. The rearrangement joins TRBV7-9 to TRBJ2-7; 13 nucleotides match TRBD2. The CDR3 extends over 15 amino acids. The trim removed 5 bases at V and 2 bases at J, leaving 3 bases unmatched. CDR1 and CDR2 (germline): SEHNR, FQNEAQ (reference sequence). The CDR3 spells CASSHGTSGTYEQYF. In DNA form, the CDR3 reads TGTGCCAGCAGCCACGGGACTAGCGGGACCTACGAGCAGTACTTC.

The chain has TRBV6-1 and TRBJ1-2; D unclear. CDR3 length: 12 amino acids. Germline CDR1 reads MNHNS; CDR2 reads SASEGT. Trimming took 3 bases from V and 4 from J, leaving 6 bases between them. The CDR3 is CASSDVFYGYTF. In nucleotides, the CDR3 is TGTGCCAGCAGTGATGTCTTCTATGGCTACACCTTC.

This clonotype has a count of ten or more. The rearrangement uses TRBV6-5 and TRBJ2-2; a weak D match, TRBD2 (5 bases). The CDR3 sequence is 14 residues long. Germline assignment: CDR1 MNHEY and CDR2 SVGAGI. Trimming removed 2 bases at V and 10 bases at J, with 14 bases between. Written as DNA, the CDR3 is TGTGCCAGCAGTTACGGAGGAGCCCGGGAGGAGCTGTTTTTT. This translates into CASSYGGAREELFF.

In this sample, this clonotype turned up many times. This sequence joins TRBV7-2 and TRBJ2-7; D gene ambiguous. The CDR3 runs to 13 residues. Germline CDR1 is SGHTA and CDR2 is FQGNSA. V dropped 1 base and J dropped 1 base, with 5 bases sitting between them. CDR3 sequence (DNA): TGTGCCAGCAGCTTAGATCGGTCCTACGAGCAGTACTTC. Translated: CASSLDRSYEQYF.

This clonotype rates as medium-sized. The chain links TRBV18 to TRBJ2-7; TRBD2 matches 13 bases. Germline V gives CDR1 KGHSH, CDR2 LQKENI. There are 13 residues in the CDR3. J was trimmed by 7 bases and V by 4 bases; bases with no gene match: 1. The CDR3 protein is CASSLGLAGEQYF. As DNA, the CDR3 is TGTGCCAGCTCACTGGGACTAGCGGGAGAGCAGTACTTC.

Worth noting for this clonotype: This may be a read error: a much more frequent sequence differs by one nucleotide. The J gene is TRBJ1-1, the V gene TRBV6-1; TRBD1 matches at 7 bases. The CDR3 covers 14 residues. After removal of 10 bases from V and 5 bases from J, the junction contained 13 bases not matched to a gene. In germline, CDR1 is MNHNS, CDR2 SASEGT. The DNA of the CDR3 is TGTGCCAACAGCAGTGACAGGGTCGGGACTGAAGCTTTCTTT. This translates into CANSSDRVGTEAFF.

The J gene is TRBJ2-1, the V gene TRBV6-1; D call uncertain. V was pared by 7 bases and J by 2 bases, with 18 bases between. Germline CDR1 and CDR2: MNHNS and SASEGT. CDR3 size: 16 residues. The chain's CDR3 is CASKRELRRTYNEQFF. The CDR3, as DNA: TGTGCCAGCAAAAGGGAACTTCGGCGCACCTACAATGAGCAGTTCTTC.

This clonotype has ten or more counts. The chain links TRBV24-1 to TRBJ2-1, with 15 nucleotides matching TRBD2. With 3 bases clipped from V and 8 bases from J, the junction kept 4 bases outside the gene matches. Germline-derived CDR1 and CDR2 are KGHDR and SFDVKD. CDR3 length: 16 amino acids. This CDR3 reads CATSDPGLAGGYEQFF. The CDR3 bases are TGTGCCACCAGTGATCCAGGACTAGCGGGAGGGTATGAGCAGTTCTTC.

The rearrangement links TRBV6-5 to TRBJ2-1, with TRBD2 matching over 12 bases. This CDR3 is 15 amino acids long. CDR1 is MNHEY and CDR2 is SVGAGI in the germline V gene. J gave up 3 bases and V 5 bases, and 2 bases lay outside the gene matches. The CDR3 sequence: CASSPTSGGYNEQFF. CDR3 sequence (DNA): TGTGCCAGCAGTCCGACTAGCGGGGGCTACAATGAGCAGTTCTTC.

Details on this clonotype: The junction shows a germline mismatch at one end, possibly a read error. The rearrangement links TRBV3-1 to TRBJ2-1, with 7 positions matching TRBD2. From germline, CDR1 is LGHDT and CDR2 YNNKEL (reference sequence). There are 14 residues in the CDR3. CDR3 coding DNA: TGTGCCAGCAGCCAAGGACTAGCCTCCAATGAGCAGCTCTTC. It specifies CASSQGLASNEQLF.

At least ten counts were recorded for this clonotype. V usage is TRBV12-2 and J usage is TRBJ2-3; TRBD2 is taken as the D call from the table, unchecked against the DNA. TRBV12-2 is reported as a pseudogene. The CDR3 has 18 residues. CDR3 in DNA: TGTGCAAGTCGCTTAGCGCTAGGCGGGAGGGCCTGCACAGATACGCAGTATTTT. Translating gives CASRLALGGRACTDTQYF.

To note about this clonotype: This sequence may be a read error, since a much larger clone differs from it by one base. V gene TRBV12-3 or TRBV12-4 combines with J gene TRBJ1-2; the D gene is possibly TRBD1 (5 bases). Trimming cost V 2 bases and J 5 bases, with 12 bases left between them. The CDR3 spans 14 residues. DNA for the CDR3: TGTGCCAGCAGTTTATTTACAGGCCGGTATGGCTACACCTTC. This codes for CASSLFTGRYGYTF.

This clonotype was detected only a few times. The chain links TRBV2 to TRBJ1-4; maybe TRBD1 (6 bases). Germline CDR1 SNHLY, CDR2 FYNNEI. V was pared by 8 bases and J by 0 bases, with 10 bases between. The CDR3 is 14 residues long. The CDR3 loop is CASARTATNEKLFF. The CDR3 coding sequence is TGTGCCAGCGCCCGGACAGCAACTAATGAAAAACTGTTTTTT.

As for this clonotype: The junction departs from germline at one end; a sequencing error may be responsible. This rearrangement joins TRBV4-1 to TRBJ2-1; D ambiguous. This CDR3 spans 14 amino acids. CDR1 and CDR2 from the germline V gene are MGHRA and YSYEKL. The CDR3, as DNA: TGCGCCGGCAGCCACCCGGAAGGGAACAATGAGCAGTTCTTC. Translation gives CAGSHPEGNNEQFF.

This clonotype was seen repeatedly, ten times or more. The chain has TRBV6-5 and TRBJ1-3; perhaps TRBD1 as D (6 bases). The ends were cut back, 4 bases at V and 4 bases at J, with 14 bases in the middle. Germline V gene data show CDR1 as MNHEY and CDR2 as SVGAGI. This CDR3 comprises 15 residues. CDR3 bases: TGTGCCAGCAGTTCCGCTTGGACAGCCGGAAACACCATATATTTT. It yields the protein CASSSAWTAGNTIYF.

This chain uses TRBV24-1 with TRBJ2-1; 7 nucleotides align to TRBD1. With V trimmed by 4 bases and J by 5 bases, 7 bases remained unmatched. Germline values: CDR1 KGHDR, CDR2 SFDVKD. The CDR3 length is 15 residues. CDR3 amino acids: CATSDPGQEHNEQFF. In nucleotides, the CDR3 is TGTGCCACCAGTGACCCCGGACAGGAACACAATGAGCAGTTCTTC.

This chain connects TRBV20-1 to TRBJ2-3, with 8 bases lining up with TRBD1. Germline V gives CDR1 DFQATT, CDR2 SNEGSKA (reference sequence). V was pared by 1 base and J by 5 bases, with 2 bases of the junction left unmatched. This CDR3 contains 13 residues. CDR3 coding DNA: TGCAGTGCTAGAGCCAGGGGGCAAGATACGCAGTATTTT. It encodes CSARARGQDTQYF.

This clonotype occurred a few times. A single base separates this from a much larger clone, so it may be a read error. The V call is TRBV20-1, the J call TRBJ2-1, with a tentative D call TRBD2 (6 bases). This CDR3 contains 18 residues. Germline V gene lookup returns CDR1 DFQATT and CDR2 SNEGSKA (reference sequence). Trimming took 3 bases from V and 9 from J, leaving 30 bases between them. The CDR3 spells CSASYEEGERTPSSEQFF. In DNA form, the CDR3 reads TGCAGTGCTAGTTACGAGGAGGGCGAAAGGACTCCCTCCAGTGAGCAGTTCTTC.

This clonotype has ten or more counts. The chain joins TRBV20-1 to TRBJ2-5; 13 bases agree with TRBD2. Germline V gives CDR1 DFQATT, CDR2 SNEGSKA (reference sequence). Trimming took 6 bases from V and 5 from J; bases not matched to a gene: 9. CDR3 size: 15 residues. The CDR3 is CSARLAGGGYETQYF. The CDR3 nucleotides are TGCAGTGCCAGACTAGCGGGAGGAGGCTACGAGACCCAGTACTTC.